This TCR beta chain derives from a study of beta chain features in type 1 diabetes. Sequenced material consisted of expressed TCRB transcripts (all of the isolated RNA was reverse transcribed). The table came from immunoSEQ multiplex PCR; TCRdb's copy has only in-frame clones and leaves some out. The table includes more than 85,000 clones, roughly 40% detected once. The CDR3 sequence is 12 residues long. Germline CDR1 is MDHEN and CDR2 is SYDVKM. V was clipped by 6 bases and J by 7 bases, with 13 bases between them. This clone has a handful of counts. Its cognate antigen is unknown. Study observations and caveats: Cells expressing TCR highly could be over-represented by cDNA sequencing. The naive, central memory and Treg TCRB repertoires of patients appeared to be more similar to one another than those of healthy donors.

Specimen: stem cell memory CD4+ T cells from blood. The rearrangement uses TRBV28 and TRBJ2-7; D is uncertain. The receptor was derived from a young woman in good health. Here the CDR3 reads CASSQRVREQYF. The CDR3 DNA reads TGTGCCAGCAGCCAACGGGTGCGGGAGCAGTACTTC.